This is a list of T cell receptor beta chains from one sample in a study of blood T cell repertoires in COVID-19. The assay was immunoSEQ multiplex PCR, and TCRdb's table has in-frame clones only and misses some. The table shows roughly 250,000 clones, with over 70% occurring only once. The specimen was PBMCs or T cells enriched from blood (not recorded which). These receptors all come from a middle-aged woman who had been exposed to COVID-19. CDR3s include the opening cysteine and the closing phenylalanine or tryptophan.

j_gene,v_gene,CDR3aa
TRBJ1-1,TRBV28,CASSSGPGQVNTEAFF
TRBJ2-2,TRBV4-1,CASSQDSFSNRGGELFF
TRBJ2-1,TRBV28,CASSSRPQGAWDNEQFF
TRBJ2-1,TRBV7-3,CASSQSGRRYNEQFF
TRBJ1-1,TRBV28,CASRLTGQGYSEAFF
TRBJ2-7,TRBV18,CASSPMGPYEQYF
TRBJ2-3,TRBV4-1,CASSQEGLAGGRGFADTQYF
TRBJ2-5,TRBV28,CASSLFGTSGGAPTKETQYF
TRBJ2-1,TRBV11-3,CASSLGPNEQFF
TRBJ1-1,TRBV19,CASSISDKNTEAFF
TRBJ1-3,TRBV7-2,CASSRDFGANTIYF
TRBJ1-2,TRBV9,CASSARRMGADGYTF
TRBJ1-1,TRBV24-1,CATRTGTDSMNTEAFF
TRBJ1-2,TRBV28,CASRGQGAGYTF
TRBJ1-2,TRBV30,CAWNRDRPYGYTF
TRBJ1-2,TRBV28,CASSLGTGGLSYTF